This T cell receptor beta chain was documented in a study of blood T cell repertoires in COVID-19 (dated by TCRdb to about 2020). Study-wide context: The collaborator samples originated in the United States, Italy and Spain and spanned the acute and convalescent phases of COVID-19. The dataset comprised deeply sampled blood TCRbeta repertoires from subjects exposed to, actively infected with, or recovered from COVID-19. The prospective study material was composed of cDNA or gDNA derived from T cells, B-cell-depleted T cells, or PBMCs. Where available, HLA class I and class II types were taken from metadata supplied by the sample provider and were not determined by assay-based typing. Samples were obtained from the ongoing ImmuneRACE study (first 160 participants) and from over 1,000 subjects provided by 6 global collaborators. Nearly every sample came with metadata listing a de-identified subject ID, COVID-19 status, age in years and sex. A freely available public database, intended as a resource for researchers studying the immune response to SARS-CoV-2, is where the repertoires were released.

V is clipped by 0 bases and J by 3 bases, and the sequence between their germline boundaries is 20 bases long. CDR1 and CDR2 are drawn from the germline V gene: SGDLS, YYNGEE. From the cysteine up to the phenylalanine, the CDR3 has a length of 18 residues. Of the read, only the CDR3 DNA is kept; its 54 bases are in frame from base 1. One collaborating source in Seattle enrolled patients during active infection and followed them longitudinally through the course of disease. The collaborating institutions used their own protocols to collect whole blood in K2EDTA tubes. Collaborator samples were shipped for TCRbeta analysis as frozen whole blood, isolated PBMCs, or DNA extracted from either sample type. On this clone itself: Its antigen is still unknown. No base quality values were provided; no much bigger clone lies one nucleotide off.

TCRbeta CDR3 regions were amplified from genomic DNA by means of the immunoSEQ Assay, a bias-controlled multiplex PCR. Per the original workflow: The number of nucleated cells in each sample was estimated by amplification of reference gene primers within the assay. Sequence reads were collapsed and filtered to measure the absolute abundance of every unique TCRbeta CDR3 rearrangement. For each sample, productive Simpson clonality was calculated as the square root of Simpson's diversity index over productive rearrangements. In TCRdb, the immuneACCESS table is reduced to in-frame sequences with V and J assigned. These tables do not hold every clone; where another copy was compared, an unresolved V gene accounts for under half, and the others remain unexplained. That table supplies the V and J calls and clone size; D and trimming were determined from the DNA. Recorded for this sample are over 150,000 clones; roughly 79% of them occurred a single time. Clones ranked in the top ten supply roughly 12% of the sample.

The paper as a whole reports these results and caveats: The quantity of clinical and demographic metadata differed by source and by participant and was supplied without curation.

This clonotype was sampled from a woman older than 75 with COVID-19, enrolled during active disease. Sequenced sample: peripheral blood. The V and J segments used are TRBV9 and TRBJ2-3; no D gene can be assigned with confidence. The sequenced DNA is TGTGCCAGCAGCGTAGGTGGAGCGTCTACGGCTGGGACAGATACGCAGTATTTT. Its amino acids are CASSVGGASTAGTDTQYF.